Listed here are 24 T cell receptor beta chains from one sample, sequenced in a study of CD8+CD57+ T cells in acquired aplastic anemia. Patients chosen for sequencing had shown CD8+CD57+ cell expansion by flow cytometry. Template material for TCR beta VDJ and CDR3 profiling consisted of genomic DNA. TCRdb analysed the reads with MiXCR anew, one entry per CDR3 protein. Among some 200,000 distinct CDR3 sequences listed, less than 50% were seen once. Sequences were obtained from sorted CD4+, CD8+, or CD8+CD57+ T cells (not recorded which) from PBMCs. The receptors derive from a human donor with aplastic anemia.

This clonotype was counted ten times or more. The J gene is TRBJ2-3, the V gene TRBV20-1; 9 bases are a match to TRBD2. Per the germline V gene, CDR1 is DFQATT and CDR2 is SNEGSKA (reference sequence). This CDR3 has 15 residues. V lost 3 bases to trimming and J lost 0 bases; unmatched junction nucleotides: 4. CDR3 DNA: TGCAGTGCTAGCCGCGGGAGGGCTAGCACAGATACGCAGTATTTT. It codes for CSASRGRASTDTQYF.

This clonotype was recorded a few times. V usage is TRBV5-1 and J usage is TRBJ1-6; 8 bases map to TRBD1. The trim removed 0 bases at V and 9 bases at J, leaving 8 bases unmatched. Per the germline V gene, CDR1 is SGHRS and CDR2 is YFSETQ. The CDR3 sequence is 16 residues long. The CDR3 sequence is CASSLGLTGAGSPLHF. The DNA of the CDR3 is TGCGCCAGCAGCTTGGGCTTGACAGGGGCCGGTTCACCCCTCCACTTT.

This clonotype has ten or more counts. The V and J genes are TRBV5-1 and TRBJ1-1; tentatively, D is TRBD1 (5 bases). The CDR3 is 14 residues long. Germline CDR1 and CDR2: SGHRS and YFSETQ. V lost 7 bases, J lost 2 bases, and 15 bases lay in between. CDR3 nucleotides: TGCGCCAGCCATTTTTCAGGGAGTAACACTGAAGCTTTCTTT. Protein sequence: CASHFSGSNTEAFF.

The rearrangement uses TRBV20-1 and TRBJ1-3; no firm D call. Germline CDR1 and CDR2: DFQATT and SNEGSKA (reference sequence). The V end was cut by 0 bases, the J end by 8 bases, with 8 bases between. The CDR3 contains 12 residues. In DNA form, the CDR3 reads TGCAGTGCTAGAGATCAGGACCACACCATATATTTT. It specifies CSARDQDHTIYF.

This clonotype was counted between two and nine times. The J gene is TRBJ2-7, the V gene TRBV7-8, with D unresolved. Deletions cut 1 base from V and 6 bases from J, with 7 bases between. Germline CDR1 is SGHVS and CDR2 is FQNEAQ. The CDR3 has 12 amino acids. The CDR3 DNA is TGTGCCAGCAGCTTAGGGGTCGGCGAGCAGTACTTC. The encoded protein is CASSLGVGEQYF.

This clonotype was picked up many times. This chain joins TRBV5-1 and TRBJ2-1, with TRBD1 matching over 10 bases. Germline CDR1 and CDR2: SGHRS and YFSETQ. There are 16 residues in the CDR3. Trimming took 0 bases from V and 5 from J; bases not matched to a gene: 5. CDR3 nucleotides: TGCGCCAGCAGCTTGGCCGGGACAGGGGTACACAATGAGCAGTTCTTC. This sequence encodes CASSLAGTGVHNEQFF.

This clonotype rates as medium-sized (0.01 to 0.1%). V is TRBV10-3 and J is TRBJ1-2, with D unresolved. The CDR3 sequence is 14 residues long. CDR1 and CDR2 from the germline V gene are ENHRY and SYGVKD. V was cut by 2 bases and J by 4 bases, with 11 bases left in between. DNA of the CDR3: TGTGCCATCAGTGAGGAGACGGACCGCTATGGCTACACCTTC. Protein product: CAISEETDRYGYTF.

The rearrangement uses TRBV7-8 and TRBJ1-6; D gene uncertain. Between the trimmed V and J ends, which lost 1 base and 6 bases, there was a span of 7 bases. This CDR3 spans 14 amino acids. Germline V gene data show CDR1 as SGHVS and CDR2 as FQNEAQ. CDR3 loop: CASSLGSVNSPLHF. Here the CDR3 DNA reads TGTGCCAGCAGCTTAGGGTCAGTTAATTCACCCCTCCACTTT. Based on the CDR3 plus reference TRBV7-8 and TRBJ1-6, the full variable domain is GAGVSQSPRYKVAKRGQDVALRCDPISGHVSLFWYQQALGQGPEFLTYFQNEAQLDKSGLPSDRFFAERPEGSVSTLKIQRTQQEDSAVYLCASSLGSVNSPLHFGNGTRLTVT.

As for this clonotype: The CDR3 ends on some other residue instead of the conserved phenylalanine or tryptophan, so this is likely a read error. Because the CDR3's place on the DNA is in doubt, the DNA is left out and the CDR3 is given as listed by TCRdb. The chain recombines TRBV9 with TRBJ1-2; no check of the table's D call, TRBD1, against the DNA was made. Inclusive of both ends, the CDR3 amounts to 8 amino acids. CDR1 is SGDLS and CDR2 is YYNGEE in the germline V gene. CDR3 in amino acids: CASSVTGQ.

At least ten counts were recorded for this clonotype. The V and J genes are TRBV6-1 and TRBJ1-5, with D tentatively TRBD1 (5 bases). Germline CDR1 and CDR2: MNHNS and SASEGT. The V and J ends lost 5 bases and 9 bases respectively, with 11 bases between them. This CDR3 comprises 12 residues. The CDR3 is CASSTQGGPQHF. DNA for the CDR3: TGTGCCAGCAGTACGCAGGGAGGGCCCCAGCATTTT.

This chain joins TRBV10-3 and TRBJ1-6; D is perhaps TRBD1 (5 bases). Per germline, CDR1 ENHRY and CDR2 SYGVKD. V gave up 7 bases and J gave up 8 bases, with 12 bases separating them. The length of the CDR3 is 13 residues. CDR3 DNA sequence: TGTGCCATCAATGGGGCCTGGGATTCACCCCTCCACTTT. Protein: CAINGAWDSPLHF.

This clonotype was counted at least ten times. This chain links TRBV5-1 with TRBJ2-1; D is undetermined. Germline lookup yields CDR1 SGHRS and CDR2 YFSETQ. This CDR3 is 15 amino acids long. Between the trimmed V and J ends, which lost 0 bases and 1 base, there was a span of 8 bases. CDR3 DNA: TGCGCCAGCAGCTTGGGGGCCTGGTCCTACAATGAGCAGTTCTTC. Protein product: CASSLGAWSYNEQFF.

V is TRBV6-5 and J is TRBJ1-1; the D gene is possibly TRBD1 (5 bases). Trimming cost V 2 bases and J 5 bases, with 15 bases left between them. CDR1 is MNHEY and CDR2 is SVGAGI in the germline V gene. The CDR3 has 15 residues. In DNA, the CDR3 is TGTGCCAGCAGTTACCAGGGAACTGTTTCTACTGAAGCTTTCTTT. It encodes CASSYQGTVSTEAFF.

This clonotype was detected only a few times. The chain couples TRBV19 to TRBJ2-7, with a possible D match to TRBD1 (6 bases). The ends were cut back, 5 bases at V and 2 bases at J, with 16 bases in the middle. The CDR3 consists of 15 residues. From germline, CDR1 is LNHDA and CDR2 SQIVND (reference sequence). As DNA, the CDR3 is TGTGCCAGTAGTTCGCCCCGGGACACCACCTACGAGCAGTACTTC. This sequence encodes CASSSPRDTTYEQYF.

This clonotype has a count of ten or more. The chain couples TRBV19 to TRBJ2-5; TRBD2 agrees at 9 bases. This CDR3 has 15 amino acids. Germline CDR1 is LNHDA and CDR2 is SQIVND (reference sequence). V was pared by 3 bases and J by 5 bases, with 7 bases of the junction left unmatched. CDR3 DNA sequence: TGTGCCAGTAGTATCCTAGCGGGACGGGGTGAGACCCAGTACTTC. It encodes CASSILAGRGETQYF.

This clonotype was picked up a small number of times. This chain links TRBV7-9 with TRBJ1-2; unclear D gene. This CDR3 comprises 12 residues. Germline assignment: CDR1 SEHNR and CDR2 FQNEAQ (reference sequence). V was shortened by 5 bases and J by 3 bases, with 7 bases between the two germline ends. CDR3: CASSPSYYGYTF. The CDR3 DNA reads TGTGCCAGCAGCCCTAGCTACTATGGCTACACCTTC. Filled out from reference TRBV7-9 and TRBJ1-2, the complete variable domain reads DTGVSQNPRHKITKRGQNVTFRCDPISEHNRLYWYRQTLGQGPEFLTYFQNEAQLEKSRLLSDRFSAERPKGSFSTLEIQRTEQGDSAMYLCASSPSYYGYTFGSGTRLTVV.

The gene calls are TRBV10-3 and TRBJ1-4; D possibly corresponds to TRBD1 (5 bases). Looked up from germline, CDR1 is ENHRY and CDR2 is SYGVKD. The V and J ends lost 6 bases and 6 bases respectively, with 8 bases between them. The CDR3 extends over 12 amino acids. CDR3 sequence reads: CAISSRDEKLFF. The CDR3 DNA reads as TGTGCCATCAGCAGCAGGGATGAAAAACTGTTTTTT.

This clonotype appeared a few times. The DNA for the CDR3 is TGTGCCAGCAGCTCGGGTCGGGGGGGTCAGGGGTGGGCAGATACGCAGTATTTT. It is translated as CASSSGRGGQGWADTQYF. The chain has TRBV12-3 or TRBV12-4 and TRBJ2-3, with 8 bases matching TRBD2. This CDR3 spans 18 amino acids. V lost 6 bases, J lost 4 bases, and 18 bases stayed unmatched.

The CDR3 coding sequence is TGCAGCGTTGTTTGGGGCTATGGCTACACCTTC. Encoded protein: CSVVWGYGYTF. This chain uses TRBV29-1 with TRBJ1-2; D gene uncertain. Trimming took off 4 bases at V and 4 bases at J, with 7 bases between the two ends. This CDR3 has 11 amino acids. Germline V lookup: CDR1 SQVTM, CDR2 ANQGSEA.

Of note for this clonotype: At one end the junction does not follow the germline gene, possibly because of a read error. The V gene is TRBV7-2, the J gene TRBJ1-1, with D perhaps TRBD1 (5 bases). This CDR3 is 13 amino acids long. In germline, CDR1 is SGHTA, CDR2 FQGNSA. CDR3 amino acids: CASSFGGETEAFF. CDR3 sequence (DNA): TGTGCCAGCAGCTTTGGAGGGGAGACTGAAGCCTTCTTT. Full variable domain (outside the CDR3, taken from reference TRBV7-2 and TRBJ1-1): GAGVSQSPSNKVTEKGKDVELRCDPISGHTALYWYRQSLGQGLEFLIYFQGNSAPDKSGLPSDRFSAERTGGSVSTLTIQRTQQEDSAVYLCASSFGGETEAFFGQGTRLTVV.

This clonotype occurred a few times. The chain carries TRBV2 and TRBJ1-2, with TRBD1 as a possible D gene (5 bases). Germline values: CDR1 SNHLY, CDR2 FYNNEI. V was trimmed by 1 base and J by 0 bases, leaving 9 bases between them. The CDR3 has 15 amino acids. CDR3 in amino acids: CASSEVGAPNYGYTF. The CDR3 nucleotides are TGTGCCAGCAGTGAAGTAGGGGCCCCTAACTATGGCTACACCTTC.

The chain combines TRBV9 with TRBJ1-1; tentative D call: TRBD1 (6 bases). V shed 3 bases and J shed 0 bases, with 9 bases lying between them. This CDR3 comprises 14 residues. Germline V lookup: CDR1 SGDLS, CDR2 YYNGEE. The CDR3 here is CASSAGTLNTEAFF. DNA for the CDR3: TGTGCCAGCAGCGCCGGGACACTGAACACTGAAGCTTTCTTT.

This clonotype was detected once. This chain's CDR3 is CATSDTRQGGDNYGYTF. CDR3 nucleotides: TGTGCCACCAGTGACACCCGACAGGGGGGAGATAACTATGGCTACACCTTC. The genes are TRBV24-1 and TRBJ1-2; 9 positions agree with TRBD1. J was trimmed by 1 base and V by 4 bases; bases with no gene match: 9. Germline values: CDR1 KGHDR, CDR2 SFDVKD. The CDR3 length is 17 residues.

This clonotype was counted many times. The chain couples TRBV24-1 to TRBJ1-5; D is perhaps TRBD1 (5 bases). The V gene's germline CDR1 is KGHDR and CDR2 SFDVKD. Deletions cut 2 bases from V and 1 base from J, with 11 bases between. The CDR3 length is 16 residues. The CDR3 here is CATSDSGRGSNQPQHF. The CDR3 DNA follows: TGTGCCACCAGTGATTCAGGGAGGGGCAGCAATCAGCCCCAGCATTTT.